The 14 T cell receptor beta chains below come from one sample, sequenced in a study of T cell clonality in common variable immunodeficiency. Some clones are missing from TCRdb's copy, which holds only in-frame ones; the method was immunoSEQ multiplex PCR. The sample yields fewer than 50,000 clones, without any singletons. The specimen sequenced was peripheral blood mononuclear cells. These receptor sequences come from a person aged 18 to 70 in good health.

The CDR3 is CSAQLGGRETQYF. The CDR3 DNA, read in part, is TGCAGTGCCCAGCTGGGGGGGCGAGAGACC. The chain joins TRBV20-1 to TRBJ2-5; maybe TRBD2 (7 bases). The CDR3 end is not reached by the read, which stops 3 residues before it; the germline J gene fills it in. The length of the CDR3 is 13 residues. Trimming removed 6 bases from V and 4 bases from J, with 15 bases in between. Germline V gene lookup returns CDR1 DFQATT and CDR2 SNEGSKA (reference sequence).

This clone was seen at least ten times. Partial CDR3 DNA: TGTGCCAGTAGTCCGGTCGCCCCCCGGACAGATACG. It translates to CASSPVAPRTDT. In full, the CDR3 is CASSPVAPRTDTQYF. The genes are TRBV19 and TRBJ2-3; D is uncertain. The DNA ends 3 residues before the CDR3 does, and the rest of the CDR3 is filled in from the germline J gene. Per the germline V gene, CDR1 is LNHDA and CDR2 is SQIVND (reference sequence). Trimming took 5 bases from V and 3 from J, leaving 15 bases between them. The CDR3 covers 15 residues. Full variable domain (remainder filled in from reference TRBV19 and TRBJ2-3): DGGITQSPKYLFRKEGQNVTLSCEQNLNHDAMYWYRQDPGQGLRLIYYSQIVNDFQKGDIAEGYSVSREKKESFPLTVTSAQKNPTAFYLCASSPVAPRTDTQYFGPGTRLTVL.

In this sample, this clone turned up many times. The CDR3 goes on 3 residues after the read ends, and that part is filled in from the germline J gene. This chain joins TRBV7-2 and TRBJ1-2; 10 positions agree with TRBD1. Germline CDR1 and CDR2: SGHTA and FQGNSA. This CDR3 is 14 amino acids long. This CDR3 reads CASSLAGQGQGYTF. The sequenced CDR3 bases are TGTGCCAGCAGCCTTGCGGGACAGGGGCAGGGC.

Only a few counts were recorded for this clone. This could be a read error, since a much larger clone is one nucleotide away. The read comes to an end 3 residues before the CDR3 does, leaving the germline J gene to fill in the end. This chain joins TRBV2 and TRBJ1-2; weak D call: TRBD1 (5 bases). Germline V gene data show CDR1 as SNHLY and CDR2 as FYNNEI. The CDR3 runs to 14 residues. The CDR3 is CASSVGQGGGEYTF. Incomplete CDR3 DNA: TGTGCCAGCAGTGTGGGCCAGGGCGGCGGTGAG.

This clone was counted many times. The CDR3 goes on 3 residues after the read ends, and that part is filled in from the germline J gene. The chain combines TRBV12-3 or TRBV12-4 with TRBJ1-6; D remains ambiguous. This CDR3 is 13 amino acids long. Trimming pared 6 bases from V and 3 bases from J, leaving 6 bases between. The sequenced CDR3 bases are TGTGCCAGCAGCCCCGTCTATAATTCACCC. Translated, it gives CASSPVYNSP. The whole CDR3 is CASSPVYNSPLHF.

This clone was seen many times. The sequence runs out 3 residues before the end of the CDR3; the remainder is reconstructed from the germline J gene. The chain links TRBV5-5 to TRBJ1-2, with 7 bases that match TRBD1. The CDR3 is 15 residues long. Germline CDR1 is SGHKS and CDR2 is YYEKEE (reference sequence). CDR3 DNA, as far as it was read: TGTGCCAGCAGCCCCGGGACAGTAAAGGTCGAGACC. Translation gives CASSPGTVKVET. The whole CDR3 is CASSPGTVKVETYTF.

This clone was recorded at least ten times. The CDR3 extends 3 residues past the end of the read, so its final part is completed from the germline J gene. This chain joins TRBV5-4 and TRBJ1-2; D perhaps matches TRBD1 (5 bases). Germline CDR1 SGHNT, CDR2 YYREEE (reference sequence). The CDR3 runs 13 residues. V was shortened by 1 base and J by 2 bases, with 6 bases between the two germline ends. CDR3 sequence reads: CASSLRQNYGYTF. CDR3 DNA (partial): TGTGCCAGCAGCTTGAGACAGAACTATGGC.

This clone was seen a handful of times. The read gets to within 3 residues of the CDR3 end, and the germline J gene fills in the rest. V and J are TRBV7-3 and TRBJ2-3; 12 nucleotides align to TRBD1. With V trimmed by 1 base and J by 4 bases, 9 bases remained unmatched. CDR3 size: 18 residues. Looked up from germline, CDR1 is SGHTA and CDR2 is FQGTGA. This CDR3 is CASSLRHLGTGGPDTQYF. The sequenced CDR3 bases are TGTGCCAGCAGCTTAAGGCATCTGGGGACAGGGGGCCCAGATACG.

This clone has only a few counts. The read ends 3 residues early relative to the CDR3; the germline J gene fills the gap. This chain uses TRBV20-1 with TRBJ2-5, with a possible D match to TRBD1 (6 bases). The CDR3 contains 14 residues. V was cut by 3 bases and J by 6 bases, with 17 bases left in between. Germline V lookup: CDR1 DFQATT, CDR2 SNEGSKA (reference sequence). The sequenced CDR3 bases are TGCAGTGCTAGGGAGGCAGGGGTCGGCAAGACC. It translates to CSAREAGVGKT. The whole CDR3 is CSAREAGVGKTQYF.

In this sample, this clone turned up many times. The read finishes 3 residues shy of the CDR3 end, and the germline J gene is used to complete it. The J gene is TRBJ2-7, the V gene TRBV20-1; 11 bases map to TRBD1. After removal of 6 bases from V and 2 bases from J, the junction contained 9 bases not matched to a gene. This CDR3 is built from 15 residues. Germline V gene sequence: CDR1 DFQATT, CDR2 SNEGSKA (reference sequence). The CDR3 here is CSAKFGQGAAYEQYF. Partial CDR3 DNA: TGCAGTGCCAAATTTGGACAGGGGGCGGCCTACGAG.

This clone was detected many times. The part of the CDR3 DNA that was read is TGTGCCAGCAGTCCTACCGCAAATCAGCCC. It codes for CASSPTANQP. Given in full, the CDR3 is CASSPTANQPQHF. This rearrangement joins TRBV28 to TRBJ1-5; D not resolved. The CDR3 end is not reached by the read, which stops 3 residues before it; the germline J gene fills it in. Trimming removed 5 bases from V and 4 bases from J, with 9 bases in between. Germline lookup yields CDR1 MDHEN and CDR2 SYDVKM. This CDR3 spans 13 amino acids.

This clone was seen at least ten times. The read gets to within 3 residues of the CDR3 end, and the germline J gene fills in the rest. This sequence joins TRBV29-1 and TRBJ1-2; no reliable D call. The V end lost 3 bases, the J end lost 7 bases, and 9 bases lay between the germline ends. Per the germline V gene, CDR1 is SQVTM and CDR2 is ANQGSEA. The CDR3 is made up of 11 amino acids. The CDR3 DNA, read in part, is TGCAGCGTTGACGGTATCTCTGGC. Its protein is CSVDGISG. From start to end, the CDR3 is CSVDGISGYTF. The whole variable domain, remainder taken from reference TRBV29-1 and TRBJ1-2, is SAVISQKPSRDICQRGTSLTIQCQVDSQVTMMFWYRQQPGQSLTLIATANQGSEATYESGFVIDKFPISRPNLTFSTLTVSNMSPEDSSIYLCSVDGISGYTFGSGTRLTVV.

This clone was detected ten times or more. Read coverage stops 3 residues before the CDR3 terminus; the germline J gene supplies the remainder. V and J are TRBV7-9 and TRBJ2-7; D is ambiguous. This CDR3 is 15 amino acids long. V was clipped by 5 bases and J by 0 bases, with 14 bases between them. Germline loops: CDR1 SEHNR, CDR2 FQNEAQ (reference sequence). The part of the CDR3 DNA that was read is TGTGCCAGCAGCCCAGGTCGGAGTCTCTCCTACGAG. This encodes CASSPGRSLSYE. From start to end, the CDR3 is CASSPGRSLSYEQYF.

In this sample, this clone turned up many times. The read ends 3 residues shy of where the CDR3 ends; the end is completed using the germline J gene. The V and J genes are TRBV20-1 and TRBJ1-6; 10 bases are shared with TRBD1. Germline-derived CDR1 and CDR2 are DFQATT and SNEGSKA (reference sequence). The CDR3 contains 13 residues. The sequenced part of the CDR3 DNA is TGCAGTGCTAGGGACAGGGGGACATCGCCC. Residues: CSARDRGTSP. The whole CDR3 protein reads CSARDRGTSPLHF.